One sample yielded the 8 T cell receptor beta chains listed below, sequenced in a study of blood T cell repertoires in COVID-19. Method: immunoSEQ multiplex PCR; TCRdb's copy keeps in-frame clones and lacks some. The data hold some 150,000 clones, with around 83% observed a single time. The material sequenced was peripheral blood. These receptors all come from a woman aged 55-70 years with acute or convalescent COVID-19.

The V and J genes are TRBV7-8 and TRBJ2-2; tentatively, D is TRBD1 (5 bases). CDR1 is SGHVS, CDR2 FQNEAQ, per germline. The V and J ends lost 5 bases and 3 bases respectively, with 7 bases between them. The CDR3 sequence is 13 residues long. The CDR3 DNA sequence: TGTGCCAGCAGCCCAGGGTACACCGGGGAGCTGTTTTTT. Translation gives CASSPGYTGELFF.

V and J are TRBV7-8 and TRBJ2-5; D might be TRBD2 (7 bases). Germline assignment: CDR1 SGHVS and CDR2 FQNEAQ. V was cut by 1 base and J by 5 bases, with 20 bases left in between. The CDR3 has 17 amino acids. The CDR3 DNA reads as TGTGCCAGCAGCTTAGGGCGGTCGCAAGGGGGGGAGGAGACCCAGTACTTC. It translates to CASSLGRSQGGEETQYF. The whole variable domain, filled in from reference TRBV7-8 and TRBJ2-5, reads GAGVSQSPRYKVAKRGQDVALRCDPISGHVSLFWYQQALGQGPEFLTYFQNEAQLDKSGLPSDRFFAERPEGSVSTLKIQRTQQEDSAVYLCASSLGRSQGGEETQYFGPGTRLLVL.

This chain uses TRBV7-8 with TRBJ1-1; 7 bases are a match to TRBD1. This CDR3 region has 15 residues. V lost 5 bases to trimming and J lost 0 bases; unmatched junction nucleotides: 6. The germline CDR1 and CDR2 sequences are SGHVS and FQNEAQ. The CDR3 reads CASSVPGQLNTEAFF. The CDR3 coding sequence is TGTGCCAGCAGCGTGCCGGGACAGTTGAACACTGAAGCTTTCTTT.

The J gene is TRBJ1-2, the V gene TRBV3-1 (or the pseudogene TRBV3-2), with 7 bases lining up with TRBD1. CDR1 and CDR2 (germline): LGHDT, YNNKEL (reference sequence). Trimming cost V 2 bases and J 1 base; bases outside gene matches: 4. The CDR3 is 15 amino acids. In nucleotides, the CDR3 is TGTGCCAGCAGCCAAAGGGACAGTGATAACTATGGCTACACCTTC. This codes for CASSQRDSDNYGYTF.

The V gene is TRBV5-1, the J gene TRBJ2-3, with TRBD2 as a possible D gene (5 bases). This CDR3 spans 14 amino acids. The germline CDR1 and CDR2 sequences are SGHRS and YFSETQ. The ends were cut back, 0 bases at V and 6 bases at J, with 11 bases in the middle. The CDR3 region has the DNA TGCGCCAGCAGCTTGGCCGGGGTCAGGGATACGCAGTATTTT. It codes for CASSLAGVRDTQYF.

This chain's CDR3 is CASSLAEGRHTEAFF. The CDR3 bases are TGCGCCAGCAGCTTGGCGGAGGGGAGGCACACTGAAGCTTTCTTT. The chain joins TRBV5-1 to TRBJ1-1, with a tentative D call TRBD1 (5 bases). CDR1 is SGHRS and CDR2 is YFSETQ in the germline V gene. This CDR3 is 15 amino acids long. The V end lost 0 bases, the J end lost 3 bases, and 12 bases lay between the germline ends.

The chain carries TRBV16 and TRBJ2-5; D might be TRBD1 (5 bases). In germline, CDR1 is KGHSY, CDR2 FQNENV. The CDR3 has 15 amino acids. Trimming took 0 bases from V and 5 from J, leaving 13 bases between them. DNA of the CDR3: TGTGCCAGCAGCCAATCGGGGCTAGTCCGGGAGACCCAGTACTTC. This gives the protein CASSQSGLVRETQYF.

The chain has TRBV14 and TRBJ1-2; D gene uncertain. Germline CDR1 SGHDN, CDR2 FVKESK. Trimming took 4 bases from V and 5 from J, leaving 11 bases between them. This CDR3 region has 13 residues. The CDR3 sequence: CASSRNFRYGYTF. The CDR3 DNA reads TGTGCCAGCAGCCGAAACTTTCGTTATGGCTACACCTTC.